This T cell receptor (beta chain) was identified in a study of CD8 T cells in ankylosing spondylitis (dated by TCRdb to the late 2010s). For the wider study: T cell receptor beta repertoires were profiled in healthy donors and ankylosing spondylitis patients so that disease-linked TCR variants could be found. The full study cohort was made up of under 30 ankylosing spondylitis patients and 108 healthy donors. Peripheral blood was sampled, and synovial fluid was additionally collected from ankylosing spondylitis patients.

This clonotype was counted many times. Its target antigen remains unknown. No per-base quality is available; no much larger clone lies one base away. TCRdb records Illumina HiSeq 2500 as the sequencer. TCR beta libraries were prepared by quantitative 5'-RACE with molecular barcodes. Regarding the original processing steps: A new computational method based on a probabilistic model of VDJ rearrangement was used to identify disease-linked TCR variants. TCRdb passed the public sequencing reads through fastp at Q25 and MiXCR, retaining productive beta sequences. Rows with one shared CDR3 protein collapse into an entry with the most common genes and DNA. V and J calls and clone size were set by TCRdb, not the authors. For this sample the table gives 500,000 or so distinct CDR3 sequences, of which less than 6% were detected only once. The ten largest clonotypes hold approximately 3.5% of the sample. The investigation overall reported the following: Some of the motif variants had been reported before in the synovial fluid and blood of reactive arthritis patients, a finding that suggests common disease-initiation mechanisms. Blood from ankylosing spondylitis patients appeared to be characterized by a TCR beta motif made up of fewer than ten highly homologous amino acid variants. A CD8+ phenotype was shown by the disease-linked clones, which were found at relatively low frequencies in peripheral blood. Significant enrichment of the disease-linked clones was reported in matched synovial fluid samples from ankylosing spondylitis patients.

What was sequenced was blood, either unsorted or a sorted T cell fraction (not recorded which). The sequence was obtained from a male donor with ankylosing spondylitis.

The CDR3 here reads CASSIWTGRDYNSPLHF. The nucleotides read TGTGCCAGCAGCATTTGGACAGGGAGGGACTATAATTCACCCCTCCACTTT. The V gene is TRBV7-9 and the J gene is TRBJ1-6; 8 bases in between match TRBD1. Compared with germline, V lacks 5 bases and J lacks 3 bases; bases without a gene match: 9. CDR1 SEHNR and CDR2 FQNEAQ were looked up in the germline V gene (reference sequence). The CDR3 runs 17 amino acids, cysteine and phenylalanine included. Here the CDR3 DNA is all that survives: 51 bases in frame from base 1.